The rows below give T cell receptor beta chains drawn from one sample of a study of blood T cells in healthy people across ages. TCRdb processed the 5' RACE reads anew with MiXCR; each CDR3 protein has one entry. This table holds some 710,000 distinct CDR3 sequences, about a fifth found once. The sequenced sample was blood. All receptors come from an older man in good health. Both conserved end residues are part of each CDR3. D genes are given only for firm matches. Size is stated for part of the rows, as once, few or many counts, or as a class when the clone is expanded.

V	D	size	J	DNA	CDR3
TRBV20-1	-	-	TRBJ2-1	TGCAGTCCACAAAGGACTGGCTCCTACAATGAGCAGTTCTTC	CSPQRTGSYNEQFF
TRBV6-5	TRBD1	-	TRBJ2-5	TGTGCCAGCAGTCGTTCGGGGCAGGGGGTTGAGACCCAGTACTTC	CASSRSGQGVETQYF
TRBV12-3/TRBV12-4	-	-	TRBJ1-5	TGTGCCAGCAGTTGGGGTGTAGGCAATCAGCCCCAGCATTTT	CASSWGVGNQPQHF
TRBV14	-	few	TRBJ1-1	TGTGCCAGCAGCGAGGATCTAAGCCCCGAGGTTGAAGCTTTCTTT	CASSEDLSPEVEAFF
TRBV29-1	-	-	TRBJ2-3	TGCAGCGTTGTAAAAACTAGCACAGATACGCAGTATTTT	CSVVKTSTDTQYF
TRBV11-3	TRBD1	-	TRBJ1-2	TGTGCCAGCAGCTTAGAACCGGGACAGGGGGCAGACGGCTATGGCTACACCTTC	CASSLEPGQGADGYGYTF
TRBV4-2	TRBD1	-	TRBJ2-2	TGTGCCAGCAGCCAGCAGACAGGGATTAGCCCCGGGGAGCTGTTTTTT	CASSQQTGISPGELFF
TRBV18	TRBD1	-	TRBJ1-2	TGTGCCAGCTCACCAGGGACAGGGGGCCGCTATGGCTACACCTTC	CASSPGTGGRYGYTF
TRBV9	TRBD2	-	TRBJ2-3	TGTGCCAGCAGCCCTATGGGGGGGAGGTCAGATACGCAGTATTTT	CASSPMGGRSDTQYF
TRBV12-5	-	few	TRBJ2-5	TGTGCTAGTGGTTTGGTAGCCGGGGGAAGGGTACAAGAGACCCAGTACTTC	CASGLVAGGRVQETQYF
TRBV20-1	-	-	TRBJ2-3	TGCAGTGCTAGCCGGAGCCCCCAAATAAAAACGCAGTATTTT	CSASRSPQIKTQYF
TRBV11-2	TRBD1	few	TRBJ2-1	TGTGCCAGCAGGAGGGGGACAGGGGGCTACAATGAGCAGTTCTTC	CASRRGTGGYNEQFF
TRBV5-5	TRBD1	few	TRBJ2-5	TGTGCCAGCAGCTTTCACGGACAGGCCCAAGAGACCCAGTACTTC	CASSFHGQAQETQYF
TRBV20-1	TRBD2	-	TRBJ2-5	TGCAGTGCCCAAAACCGCCGGACTAGCTTAGAGACCCAGTACTTC	CSAQNRRTSLETQYF
TRBV7-2	-	-	TRBJ2-1	TGTGCCAGCAGCTTAAGAGGGTTTAAGAATGAGCAGTTCTTC	CASSLRGFKNEQFF
TRBV20-1	-	-	TRBJ2-7	TGCAGTGCCCCCGGGTCTTCCCCCTACGAGCAGTACTTC	CSAPGSSPYEQYF
TRBV29-1	-	few	TRBJ2-5	TGCAGCGTTGTCGGGCAGACGTACCAAGAGACCCAGTACTTC	CSVVGQTYQETQYF
TRBV9	-	-	TRBJ1-3	TGTGCCAGCGGGGTGGCCTTCTCTGGAAACACCATATATTTT	CASGVAFSGNTIYF
TRBV6-1	-	few	TRBJ2-7	TGTGCCAGCAGTGAAGCGGCCAGCTACGAGCAGTACTTC	CASSEAASYEQYF
TRBV3-1	-	-	TRBJ1-5	TGTGCCAGCAGCCAAGCGGGGGCTAGCAATCAGCCCCAGCATTTT	CASSQAGASNQPQHF
TRBV29-1	-	few	TRBJ2-5	TGCAGCGTTGAGGACGGAGGGGAGACCCAGTACTTC	CSVEDGGETQYF
TRBV12-3/TRBV12-4	-	-	TRBJ2-1	TGTGCCAGCAGTTTATTGGCGGGGGCCAATGAGCAGTTCTTC	CASSLLAGANEQFF
TRBV5-1	-	few	TRBJ2-3	TGCGCCAGCAGTTTGAACGTGGGATATAGCACAGATACGCAGTATTTT	CASSLNVGYSTDTQYF
TRBV11-1	-	many	TRBJ2-2	TGTGCCAGCAGCCTGAGACAGAACCGGGAGCTGTTTTTT	CASSLRQNRELFF
TRBV3-1	-	-	TRBJ2-1	TGTGCCAGCAGCCAAGAAGGGGCGGGGCGGTCCTACAATGAGCAGTTCTTC	CASSQEGAGRSYNEQFF
TRBV7-6	-	-	TRBJ1-6	TGTGCCAGCAGCTTGCCAGGGGTCTCACCCCTCCACTTT	CASSLPGVSPLHF
TRBV20-1	TRBD2	few	TRBJ2-4	TGCGGTGCTAGACAGCGACTAGCCCTTGTGGGAAACATTCAGTACTTC	CGARQRLALVGNIQYF
TRBV9	-	-	TRBJ2-5	TGTGCCAGCAGCGTAAGTCCCGTGCAAGAGACCCAGTACTTC	CASSVSPVQETQYF
TRBV9	TRBD2	-	TRBJ2-5	TGTGCCAGCAGCGCCGCTAGCGGGGGGGCTTTTGAGACCCAGTACTTC	CASSAASGGAFETQYF
TRBV12-3/TRBV12-4	TRBD2	few	TRBJ2-1	TGTACCAGCAGCCGGACTAGCGGTAACAATGAGCAGTTCTTC	CTSSRTSGNNEQFF
TRBV20-1	TRBD2	-	TRBJ2-1	TGCAGTGCTAGAGACCTCCGGGCGGGAGAGGGGAAGGTGGACAATGAGCAGTTCTTC	CSARDLRAGEGKVDNEQFF
TRBV28	-	-	TRBJ2-2	TGTGCCAGCAGTTTATCCCCCGGGACGGGGAACACCGGGGAGCTGTTTTTT	CASSLSPGTGNTGELFF
TRBV29-1	-	-	TRBJ1-2	TGCACCACCGGACTTAACTATGGCTACACCTTC	CTTGLNYGYTF
TRBV20-1	-	many	TRBJ2-1	TGCAGTGCCCTACGGTATAATGAGCAGTTCTTC	CSALRYNEQFF
TRBV2	-	few	TRBJ1-6	TGTGCCAGCAGTGGCTTGAGGGACAACGAAACGACCCTCCACTTT	CASSGLRDNETTLHF
TRBV12-3/TRBV12-4	TRBD1	few	TRBJ2-7	TGTGCCAGCAGGCCCCTTAATCGGGACAGGGGCTCCTACGAGCAGTACTTC	CASRPLNRDRGSYEQYF
TRBV9	-	few	TRBJ2-3	TGTGCCAGCAGCGTAGGGGGAGGTTACAGCACAGATACGCAGTATTTT	CASSVGGGYSTDTQYF